This TCR beta chain was documented in a study of CD8 T cells in ankylosing spondylitis. Study results and caveats: Seemingly distinctive of ankylosing spondylitis blood was a TCR beta motif formed by eight highly homologous variants.

TCRdb passed the 5' RACE reads through MiXCR, listing each CDR3 protein once. The sample lists a few hundred thousand distinct CDR3 sequences; 15% to 20% were seen once. Comments on this clonotype: The antigen remains undetermined.

The CDR3 loop spans 16 amino acids. Looked up from germline, CDR1 is SGDLS and CDR2 is YYNGEE. Trimming took 4 bases from V and 4 from J; bases not matched to a gene: 12. The chain joins TRBV9 to TRBJ2-5; 8 bases agree with TRBD2. What was sequenced was blood, either unsorted or a sorted T cell fraction (not recorded which). The TCR originated in a male donor with ankylosing spondylitis or in good health (not recorded which). The CDR3 bases are TGTGCCAGCAGCCCCTCGGGGGGGGGGACACGAGAGACCCAGTACTTC. Translation gives CASSPSGGGTRETQYF.